A single sample is the source of the 13 T cell receptor beta chains below, sequenced in a study of glioma-infiltrating T cells after dendritic cell vaccination. Produced via immunoSEQ multiplex PCR; TCRdb's table is partial and in-frame only. The sample consists of over 65,000 clones, 75% to 90% of them appearing once. Time point reported: after dendritic cell vaccination, including at tumor progression/relapse. Sequencing used blood, obtained after dendritic cell vaccination. The origin of the receptors is a human donor with glioblastoma.

V gene TRBV7-2 combines with J gene TRBJ2-1, with 12 bases matching TRBD1. V gave up 5 bases and J gave up 10 bases; unmatched junction bases: 12. The CDR3 consists of 16 residues. From germline, CDR1 is SGHTA and CDR2 FQGNSA. CDR3 coding DNA: TGTGCCAGCAGCCCCCTCTTGGGACAGGGGGCGGTCGAGCAGTTCTTC. The encoded protein is CASSPLLGQGAVEQFF.

V and J are TRBV10-2 and TRBJ2-3, with 14 bases aligning to TRBD2. J was trimmed by 0 bases and V by 7 bases; bases with no gene match: 6. This CDR3 has 17 amino acids. Germline V gene sequence: CDR1 WSHSY, CDR2 SAAADI. The CDR3 coding sequence is TGCGCCAGCACCGGGACTAGCGGGAGTGGGAGCACAGATACGCAGTATTTT. This sequence encodes CASTGTSGSGSTDTQYF.

CDR3 nucleotides: TGTGCCAGCAGCCTGGGGACTAGCGGCCAAGAGACCCAGTACTTC. It codes for CASSLGTSGQETQYF. This rearrangement joins TRBV7-2 to TRBJ2-5, with 11 nucleotides matching TRBD2. The CDR3 is 15 amino acids. Trimming took 5 bases from V and 1 from J; bases not matched to a gene: 3. CDR1 and CDR2 from the germline V gene are SGHTA and FQGNSA. Supplemented by reference TRBV7-2 and TRBJ2-5, the full variable domain reads GAGVSQSPSNKVTEKGKDVELRCDPISGHTALYWYRQSLGQGLEFLIYFQGNSAPDKSGLPSDRFSAERTGGSVSTLTIQRTQQEDSAVYLCASSLGTSGQETQYFGPGTRLLVL.

The DNA for the CDR3 is TGTGCCAGCAGTCCCAGACAAACCGGGGAGCTGTTTTTT. This gives the protein CASSPRQTGELFF. The chain couples TRBV11-3 to TRBJ2-2; no definite D call. Germline V gene sequence: CDR1 SGHNT, CDR2 YENEEA. The CDR3 has 13 amino acids. V was cut by 6 bases and J by 5 bases, with 10 bases left in between.

A single count supports this clone. V gene TRBV19 combines with J gene TRBJ2-1; 9 nucleotides line up with TRBD1. The CDR3 has 15 amino acids. The germline CDR1 and CDR2 sequences are LNHDA and SQIVND (reference sequence). V shed 6 bases and J 5 bases; nucleotides not matched to a gene: 8. CDR3 loop: CASRTGTGYNNEQFF. CDR3 DNA: TGTGCCAGTAGGACCGGGACAGGGTATAACAATGAGCAGTTCTTC.

The V call is TRBV2, the J call TRBJ1-5; the D is unclear. The germline CDR1 and CDR2 sequences are SNHLY and FYNNEI. The ends were cut back, 4 bases at V and 11 bases at J, with 12 bases in the middle. The CDR3 contains 12 residues. The CDR3 here is CASSVGARAQHF. The CDR3 bases are TGTGCCAGCAGTGTAGGAGCCCGAGCCCAGCATTTT.

The chain links TRBV6-6 to TRBJ1-5, with 7 nucleotides matching TRBD1. With V trimmed by 5 bases and J by 6 bases, 10 bases remained unmatched. Germline CDR1 is MNHNY and CDR2 is SVGAGI (reference sequence). CDR3 length equals 15 residues. The CDR3 coding sequence is TGTGCCAGCAGTAACAGACAGGGACAAAGTCAGCCCCAGCATTTT. It encodes CASSNRQGQSQPQHF.

The genes are TRBV6-1 and TRBJ2-2; D is perhaps TRBD2 (6 bases). The V end lost 2 bases, the J end lost 0 bases, and 13 bases lay between the germline ends. Looked up from germline, CDR1 is MNHNS and CDR2 is SASEGT. CDR3 length: 17 residues. The CDR3 here is CASSEPRQRANTGELFF. CDR3 DNA sequence: TGTGCCAGCAGTGAACCCCGCCAGCGGGCGAACACCGGGGAGCTGTTTTTT.

V gene TRBV5-1 combines with J gene TRBJ2-7, with D perhaps matching TRBD1 (6 bases). V dropped 6 bases and J dropped 5 bases, with 21 bases sitting between them. The CDR3 contains 15 residues. Looked up from germline, CDR1 is SGHRS and CDR2 is YFSETQ. This chain's CDR3 is CASTPTGTSVDEQYF. The CDR3 bases are TGCGCCAGCACCCCGACAGGCACATCAGTAGACGAGCAGTACTTC.

This chain joins TRBV28 and TRBJ1-1; D unclear. CDR1 and CDR2 from the germline V gene are MDHEN and SYDVKM. V lost 3 bases, J lost 0 bases, and 8 bases lay in between. This CDR3 contains 14 residues. The CDR3 region is CASSLGIMNTEAFF. CDR3 nucleotides: TGTGCCAGCAGTTTGGGCATCATGAACACTGAAGCTTTCTTT.

The chain carries TRBV19 and TRBJ2-7, with TRBD1 identical over 7 bases. Germline V gives CDR1 LNHDA, CDR2 SQIVND (reference sequence). The trim removed 3 bases at V and 2 bases at J, leaving 4 bases unmatched. This CDR3 has 14 amino acids. CDR3 DNA sequence: TGTGCCAGTAGTATGGGACAGACCACCTACGAGCAGTACTTC. Its translation is CASSMGQTTYEQYF. The complete variable domain, with remaining parts taken from reference TRBV19 and TRBJ2-7, reads DGGITQSPKYLFRKEGQNVTLSCEQNLNHDAMYWYRQDPGQGLRLIYYSQIVNDFQKGDIAEGYSVSREKKESFPLTVTSAQKNPTAFYLCASSMGQTTYEQYFGPGTRLTVT.

The V gene is TRBV7-9, the J gene TRBJ2-3, with TRBD1 matching 9 bases. The V and J ends lost 5 bases and 1 base, in that order; junction bases with no gene match: 7. Germline CDR1 SEHNR, CDR2 FQNEAQ (reference sequence). The CDR3 is 16 amino acids. CDR3 region: CASSPGQGVGTDTQYF. CDR3 DNA sequence: TGTGCCAGCAGCCCGGGACAGGGAGTGGGCACAGATACGCAGTATTTT.

The chain is built from TRBV20-1 and TRBJ1-2; a weak D match, TRBD1 (5 bases). Looked up from germline, CDR1 is DFQATT and CDR2 is SNEGSKA (reference sequence). CDR3 length: 11 amino acids. CDR3 protein: CSQLRTNRYTF. The CDR3 DNA reads TGCAGCCAACTAAGGACAAACCGCTACACCTTC.